One TCR beta chain is described in this entry. Its target is not known. These data are taken from a study of CD8 T cells in ankylosing spondylitis. TCRdb fed the 5' RACE reads into MiXCR, producing one record per CDR3 protein. The sample includes more than 150,000 distinct CDR3 sequences, about 18% of them seen just once. Study-wide results and limits: Disease-associated clonotypes exhibited CD8+ identity and were relatively infrequent in peripheral blood. Ankylosing spondylitis blood appeared to carry a characteristic TCR beta motif of roughly 8 highly homologous variants.

CDR1 is SGHRS, CDR2 YFSETQ, per germline. The V gene end was trimmed by 0 bases and the J gene end by 9 bases; junction bases not matched to a gene: 3. The CDR3 loop spans 14 amino acids. The chain is built from TRBV5-1 and TRBJ2-3; the match to TRBD2 covers 11 bases. What was sequenced was blood, either unsorted or a sorted T cell fraction (not recorded which). The sequence was collected from a male donor aged 10 to 30 with ankylosing spondylitis or in good health (not recorded which). CDR3 protein: CASSLDLAGGTQYF. The CDR3 DNA sequence: TGCGCCAGCAGCTTGGACCTAGCGGGAGGAACGCAGTATTTT. The full variable domain, rest sourced from reference TRBV5-1 and TRBJ2-3, is KAGVTQTPRYLIKTRGQQVTLSCSPISGHRSVSWYQQTPGQGLQFLFEYFSETQRNKGNFPGRFSGRQFSNSRSEMNVSTLELGDSALYLCASSLDLAGGTQYFGPGTRLTVL.